These T cell receptor beta chains were read from a single sample in a study of CD8+CD57+ T cells in acquired aplastic anemia. One entry per CDR3 protein, called by TCRdb with MiXCR from the reads. The repertoire holds roughly 160,000 distinct CDR3 sequences, 55% to 70% seen once, with 45% to 50% in the top ten. Sequencing was done on a sample of sorted CD4+, CD8+, or CD8+CD57+ T cells (not recorded which) from PBMCs. The receptors were gathered from a human donor in good health. Each CDR3 is given with its conserved first and last residue.

14	TRBJ2-7	TRBV19	CASSADRGPYEQYF
13	TRBJ2-7	TRBV7-6	CARDHRIFYEQYF
15	TRBJ2-7	TRBV20-1	CSAQHQGINPYEQYF
11	TRBJ2-5	TRBV20-1	CSASQGETQYF
15	TRBJ2-5	TRBV7-2	CASSLETGIIGTQYF
14	TRBJ1-5	TRBV7-8	CASSARTVNQPQHF
17	TRBJ2-3	TRBV9	CASSVEGRTGRTDTQYF
18	TRBJ2-1	TRBV3-2	CASSQGLAGALGCDEQFF
13	TRBJ2-7	TRBV5-8	CASSLGQLYEQYF
14	TRBJ2-5	TRBV7-2	CASSLEVGQQTQYF
13	TRBJ2-3	TRBV2	CASSTNTGDTQYF
14	TRBJ2-7	TRBV7-9	CASSRLDFTYEQYF
11	TRBJ1-1	TRBV19	CATNRAAEAFF
16	TRBJ2-1	TRBV20-1	CSARDPLAGGAGEQFF
14	TRBJ2-7	TRBV20-1	CSTESSGSGYEQYF
15	TRBJ2-3	TRBV20-1	CSARDVGTTTDTQYF
15	TRBJ2-7	TRBV24-1	CATSSGTIGTYEQYF
15	TRBJ2-1	TRBV24-1	CATSEGLADTYEQLF
16	TRBJ1-5	TRBV7-2	CASSGPGTSGGQPQHF
14	TRBJ1-2	TRBV10-3	CAAHPDTGHYGYTF
13	TRBJ2-1	TRBV6-6	CASSGVWGNEQFF
14	TRBJ1-1	TRBV19	CASSAGPSYTEAFF
13	TRBJ1-6	TRBV7-2	CASSLEVDIALHF
14	TRBJ1-2	TRBV7-9	CASRRTGRDYGYTF
14	TRBJ1-4	TRBV29-1	CSVVSAGWDEKLFF
15	TRBJ2-5	TRBV19	CASSIGGGGYETQYF
15	TRBJ2-1	TRBV20-1	CSARPLAGNYNEQFF
15	TRBJ2-7	TRBV24-1	CATSDPGQGAHEQYF
15	TRBJ2-1	TRBV24-1	CATSVPGQPYNEQFF
14	TRBJ2-5	TRBV6-5	CASRRRGRLETQYF
13	TRBJ2-5	TRBV15	CATSRVPRGDSTF
14	TRBJ2-7	TRBV12-5	CASGLGQPSYEQYF
14	TRBJ1-1	TRBV20-1	CSARDRQVNTEAFF
15	TRBJ2-1	TRBV19	CASRYQGPQLGEQFF
18	TRBJ1-5	TRBV14	CASSQDRKGTASNQPQHF
15	TRBJ2-3	TRBV9	CASSATSGSADTQYF
15	TRBJ1-2	TRBV7-2	CASSFTWDALYGYTF
15	TRBJ1-5	TRBV7-9	CASTLGGKGNQPQHF
16	TRBJ1-6	TRBV9	CASSVTVDSNNSPLHF
15	TRBJ2-5	TRBV7-9	CASSTGTSGQETQYF
16	TRBJ2-7	TRBV6-5	CAGYSNGAPLTYEQYF
13	TRBJ2-7	TRBV6-1	CASSGVQREEQYF